This is a list of T cell receptor beta chains from one sample in a study of beta chain features in type 1 diabetes. Clones were sequenced by immunoSEQ multiplex PCR, and TCRdb holds only the in-frame ones, with some missing. The sample consists of more than 350,000 clones, about an eighth of them appearing once. The specimen was naive CD4+ T cells from blood. These receptor sequences come from a young woman in good health. CDR3s include the opening cysteine and the closing phenylalanine or tryptophan. D genes are given only for firm matches. A row's size may be missing; if present it is once, few, many or a size class.

d_call j_call v_call clone_size cdr3_aa cdr3_nt
. TRBJ2-7 TRBV4-3 few CASSPNYGSYEQYF TGCGCCAGCAGCCCAAATTACGGGAGCTACGAGCAGTACTTC
. TRBJ1-2 TRBV7-3 few CASSLSPESPGGYTF TGTGCCAGCAGCTTAAGTCCTGAGTCCCCGGGTGGCTACACCTTC
. TRBJ1-4 TRBV19 . CASRASVGPNEKLFF TGTGCCAGTAGGGCCTCCGTGGGGCCTAATGAAAAACTGTTTTTT
. TRBJ2-6 TRBV4-1 . CASSPQGSSGANVLTF TGCGCCAGCAGCCCGCAGGGTTCGTCTGGGGCCAACGTCCTGACTTTC
TRBD2 TRBJ2-2 TRBV30 few CAWSSQRTSGRPGELFF TGTGCCTGGAGTTCGCAGAGGACTAGCGGGAGACCCGGGGAGCTGTTTTTT
. TRBJ2-5 TRBV5-4 . CASSKVPGQPKETQYF TGTGCCAGCAGCAAGGTGCCCGGACAGCCTAAAGAGACCCAGTACTTC
. TRBJ1-2 TRBV28 . CASSIFQGSNYGYTF TGTGCCAGCAGTATCTTCCAGGGGTCTAACTATGGCTACACCTTC
. TRBJ1-1 TRBV18 . CASSPTTAMNTEAFF TGTGCCAGCTCACCCACGACAGCTATGAACACTGAAGCTTTCTTT
TRBD2 TRBJ2-3 TRBV6-5 . CASSYASGDTDTQYF TGTGCCAGCAGTTATGCTAGCGGGGACACAGATACGCAGTATTTT
. TRBJ2-7 TRBV2 few CASSAQGSSSYEQYF TGTGCCAGCAGTGCACAGGGCAGCTCCTCCTACGAGCAGTACTTC
TRBD1 TRBJ1-2 TRBV27 few CASSPGQLYGYTF TGTGCCAGCAGTCCGGGACAGCTCTATGGCTACACCTTC
TRBD2 TRBJ2-1 TRBV7-9 . CASSLTSGTYNEQFF TGTGCCAGCAGCTTGACTAGCGGAACCTACAATGAGCAGTTCTTC
TRBD2 TRBJ2-1 TRBV4-2 . CASSQGEGTSGRNEQFF TGTGCCAGCAGCCAAGGAGAGGGGACTAGCGGGAGAAATGAGCAGTTCTTC
. TRBJ2-3 TRBV5-1 . CASTLGGADTQYF TGCGCCAGCACTCTGGGGGGAGCAGATACGCAGTATTTT
. TRBJ2-5 TRBV15 . CATSRDPHGRQETQYF TGTGCCACCAGCAGAGATCCCCACGGCAGGCAAGAGACCCAGTACTTC
TRBD1 TRBJ1-1 TRBV5-1 . CASIPGQGPNTEAFF TGCGCCAGCATACCGGGACAGGGGCCGAACACTGAAGCTTTCTTT
TRBD2 TRBJ2-3 TRBV4-3 . CASSQHRGGAVFADTQYF TGCGCCAGCAGCCAACACCGCGGGGGGGCCGTATTTGCAGATACGCAGTATTTT
TRBD2 TRBJ2-1 TRBV9 few CASSVASGGAESEQFF TGTGCCAGCAGCGTAGCTAGCGGGGGGGCGGAATCTGAGCAGTTCTTC
. TRBJ2-5 TRBV10-3 . CAISERGEETQYF TGTGCCATCAGTGAACGAGGGGAGGAGACCCAGTACTTC
TRBD2 TRBJ2-3 TRBV2 . CASSVWGAGPTDTQYF TGTGCCAGCAGTGTCTGGGGAGCGGGGCCCACAGATACGCAGTATTTT
TRBD2 TRBJ2-5 TRBV5-1 few CASSFSGGLRETQYF TGCGCCAGCAGCTTTTCGGGGGGGCTCCGGGAGACCCAGTACTTC
. TRBJ2-5 TRBV5-1 few CASSNGGQETQYF TGCGCCAGCAGTAACGGGGGTCAAGAGACCCAGTACTTC
. TRBJ2-1 TRBV5-1 . CASSLNDEQFF TGCGCCAGCAGCTTGAACGATGAGCAGTTCTTC
. TRBJ2-1 TRBV15 few CATSKRSSYNEQFF TGTGCCACCAGCAAGCGAAGCTCCTACAATGAGCAGTTCTTC
. TRBJ2-3 TRBV7-2 few CASSLMILARPLNTDTQYF TGTGCCAGCAGCTTAATGATTCTAGCGCGCCCACTTAATACAGATACGCAGTATTTT
TRBD1 TRBJ1-2 TRBV27 once CASSFPGGDGYTF TGTGCCAGCAGTTTCCCAGGGGGGGACGGCTACACCTTC
. TRBJ1-2 TRBV7-2 few CASSFRQGGYGYTF TGTGCCAGCAGCTTCCGCCAGGGTGGCTATGGCTACACCTTC
. TRBJ2-1 TRBV7-9 few CASSLNWNNNEQFF TGTGCCAGCAGCTTAAACTGGAATAACAATGAGCAGTTCTTC
TRBD1 TRBJ2-7 TRBV27 . CASSRGGTGGREQYF TGTGCCAGCAGTCGGGGAGGGACAGGGGGCCGGGAGCAGTACTTC
. TRBJ2-5 TRBV7-2 . CASSLAGAGETQYF TGTGCCAGCAGCTTAGCGGGAGCGGGCGAGACCCAGTACTTC
. TRBJ2-5 TRBV28 . CASSSPGGTQYF TGTGCCAGCAGTTCGCCCGGGGGGACCCAGTACTTC
TRBD2 TRBJ2-3 TRBV4-2 few CASSQLAGGADTQYF TGTGCCAGCAGCCAATTAGCGGGGGGAGCGGATACGCAGTATTTT
TRBD2 TRBJ2-3 TRBV9 . CASSIYPGTSGSGGDTQYF TGTGCCAGCAGCATCTACCCCGGGACTAGCGGGAGCGGGGGAGATACGCAGTATTTT
. TRBJ2-5 TRBV11-2 few CASSPVGNWEETQYF TGTGCCAGCAGCCCTGTTGGGAATTGGGAAGAGACCCAGTACTTC
TRBD2 TRBJ2-5 TRBV7-9 few CASSAGLAGVGDQETQYF TGTGCCAGCAGCGCCGGACTAGCGGGAGTTGGGGATCAAGAGACCCAGTACTTC
TRBD1 TRBJ2-2 TRBV7-3 . CASSTPGTGGPGELFF TGTGCCAGCAGCACCCCCGGGACAGGGGGCCCCGGGGAGCTGTTTTTT
TRBD2 TRBJ2-2 TRBV4-3 . CASTQVTSGTSGELFF TGCGCCAGCACCCAAGTAACTAGCGGAACCTCCGGGGAGCTGTTTTTT
. TRBJ2-7 TRBV4-3 few CASSHFDRRGSEQYF TGCGCCAGCAGCCACTTTGACAGGCGAGGCTCCGAGCAGTACTTC
. TRBJ1-6 TRBV7-9 few CASSLGGAGFNSPLHF TGTGCCAGCAGCTTAGGAGGGGCAGGATTTAATTCACCCCTCCACTTT
. TRBJ2-2 TRBV2 few CASSVNTGELFF TGTGCCAGCAGTGTAAACACCGGGGAGCTGTTTTTT
. TRBJ2-5 TRBV2 few CASTRLEAETQYF TGTGCCAGCACCAGACTAGAGGCGGAGACCCAGTACTTC
. TRBJ2-2 TRBV11-3 . CASSSGAGGLFF TGTGCCAGCAGCTCCGGGGCCGGCGGGCTGTTTTTT
. TRBJ2-7 TRBV6-5 . CASSPRGEQYF TGTGCCAGCTCTCCCAGGGGAGAGCAGTACTTC
TRBD1 TRBJ1-2 TRBV29-1 few CSAERTGASGYTF TGCAGCGCCGAGAGGACAGGTGCGAGTGGCTACACCTTC
. TRBJ2-3 TRBV5-1 . CASRGKDTQYF TGCGCCAGCCGGGGGAAAGATACGCAGTATTTT
TRBD2 TRBJ2-7 TRBV5-1 . CASRPSGGGYEQYF TGCGCCAGCAGGCCTAGCGGGGGAGGCTACGAGCAGTACTTC
. TRBJ2-3 TRBV7-3 few CASSLGAAADTQYF TGTGCCAGCAGCTTAGGGGCTGCCGCAGATACGCAGTATTTT
TRBD1 TRBJ1-4 TRBV18 . CASSPPGQGSEKLFF TGTGCCAGCTCACCACCGGGACAGGGCTCCGAAAAACTGTTTTTT
TRBD1 TRBJ1-4 TRBV6-6 . CASSRGTDEKLFF TGTGCCAGCAGTCGCGGGACAGATGAAAAACTGTTTTTT
. TRBJ1-1 TRBV6-5 few CASSLDSNAEAFF TGTGCCAGCAGCCTTGACAGTAACGCTGAAGCTTTCTTT
. TRBJ2-1 TRBV7-2 few CASSPPNGRALSSYNEQFF TGTGCCAGCAGCCCCCCCAATGGCAGGGCCCTAAGCTCCTACAATGAGCAGTTCTTC
. TRBJ1-1 TRBV29-1 few CSAGRLNTEAFF TGCAGCGCCGGACGGCTGAACACTGAAGCTTTCTTT